Following are 15 T cell receptor beta chains from one sample sequenced in a study of blood T cell repertoires in COVID-19. The repertoire was sequenced with immunoSEQ multiplex PCR; TCRdb's copy has only in-frame clones and lacks some. The repertoire holds about 220,000 clones, with about 79% as singletons. Sequences were obtained from PBMCs or T cells enriched from blood (not recorded which). These receptors were collected from a woman in her fifties or sixties who had recovered from COVID-19.

This chain joins TRBV14 and TRBJ1-6, with 12 bases aligning to TRBD1. The CDR3 has 14 residues. V shed 3 bases and J 14 bases; nucleotides not matched to a gene: 5. Germline CDR1 SGHDN, CDR2 FVKESK. The CDR3 coding sequence is TGTGCCAGCAGCCAGGGACAGGGGGCAAGGGCCCTCCACTTT. Its translation is CASSQGQGARALHF. The variable domain in full, completed from reference TRBV14 and TRBJ1-6, reads EAGVTQFPSHSVIEKGQTVTLRCDPISGHDNLYWYRRVMGKEIKFLLHFVKESKQDESGMPNNRFLAERTGGTYSTLKVQPAELEDSGVYFCASSQGQGARALHFGNGTRLTVT.

The V and J genes are TRBV18 and TRBJ1-2, with D maybe TRBD1 (5 bases). Per germline, CDR1 KGHSH and CDR2 LQKENI. Trimming took off 6 bases at V and 4 bases at J, with 15 bases between the two ends. The CDR3 length is 14 residues. CDR3 residues: CASSRDGVPYGYTF. Here the CDR3 DNA reads TGTGCCAGCTCGCGGGACGGCGTGCCCTATGGCTACACCTTC. Complete variable domain (other parts from reference TRBV18 and TRBJ1-2): NAGVMQNPRHLVRRRGQEARLRCSPMKGHSHVYWYRQLPEEGLKFMVYLQKENIIDESGMPKERFSAEFPKEGPSILRIQQVVRGDSAAYFCASSRDGVPYGYTFGSGTRLTVV.

The J gene is TRBJ1-1, the V gene TRBV5-1; D remains unclear. The CDR3 length is 14 residues. The V and J ends lost 1 base and 1 base respectively, with 8 bases between them. The V gene's germline CDR1 is SGHRS and CDR2 YFSETQ. The CDR3 reads CASSLTTPNTEAFF. The CDR3 coding sequence is TGCGCCAGCAGCTTGACAACACCGAACACTGAAGCTTTCTTT.

This clone has at least ten counts. The chain combines TRBV5-6 with TRBJ1-6; 12 bases fit TRBD1. With 2 bases clipped from V and 9 bases from J, the junction kept 9 bases outside the gene matches. CDR1 and CDR2 from the germline V gene are SGHDT and YYEEEE. The CDR3 is 17 amino acids. As DNA, the CDR3 is TGTGCCAGCAGCTTAGGGACAGGGGGCAAATTACCTTCACCCCTCCACTTT. Its translation is CASSLGTGGKLPSPLHF.

V gene TRBV7-9 combines with J gene TRBJ1-2; no clear D. Germline V gene sequence: CDR1 SEHNR, CDR2 FQNEAQ (reference sequence). The CDR3 contains 13 residues. Deletions cut 1 base from V and 14 bases from J, with 17 bases between. CDR3 residues: CASSLVTPAAFTF. The DNA for the CDR3 is TGTGCCAGCAGCTTAGTCACCCCCGCGGCTTTTACCTTC.

This chain links TRBV7-9 with TRBJ1-1; D is perhaps TRBD1 (6 bases). Germline CDR1 is SEHNR and CDR2 is FQNEAQ (reference sequence). This CDR3 has 16 residues. V was clipped by 4 bases and J by 1 base, with 16 bases between them. CDR3 nucleotide sequence: TGTGCCAGCAGCTCCCGAGGGGGTTCTAGGAACACTGAAGCTTTCTTT. Protein product: CASSSRGGSRNTEAFF.

The V call is TRBV2, the J call TRBJ1-4; 8 bases fit TRBD1. This CDR3 has 15 amino acids. Germline lookup yields CDR1 SNHLY and CDR2 FYNNEI. The J segment lost 7 bases and the V segment lost 5 bases, leaving 9 bases of the junction unmatched. In DNA form, the CDR3 reads TGTGCCAGCAGTTGGACAGGGCGAAGTGTTGAAAAACTGTTTTTT. It is translated as CASSWTGRSVEKLFF.

The chain recombines TRBV5-1 with TRBJ2-7; D unresolved. Germline CDR1 and CDR2: SGHRS and YFSETQ. V was shortened by 3 bases and J by 0 bases, with 10 bases between the two germline ends. The CDR3 has 14 residues. The DNA of the CDR3 is TGCGCCAGCAGCTCCACTTTTGGCTCCTACGAGCAGTACTTC. Protein product: CASSSTFGSYEQYF.

This clone has a single count. J is TRBJ2-7 and V is TRBV19; TRBD1 might be the D (5 bases). Trimming took 10 bases from V and 4 from J, leaving 17 bases between them. CDR3 size: 13 residues. Looked up from germline, CDR1 is LNHDA and CDR2 is SQIVND (reference sequence). Written as DNA, the CDR3 is TGTGCCACCTACGGGCAGGGTGCTTACGAGCAGTACTTC. Protein sequence: CATYGQGAYEQYF.

The rearrangement joins TRBV6-2 or TRBV6-3 to TRBJ2-7, with TRBD1 matching over 8 bases. Germline V lookup: CDR1 MNHEY, CDR2 SVGEGT. V was pared by 5 bases and J by 6 bases, with 3 bases of the junction left unmatched. The CDR3 contains 12 residues. The CDR3 sequence is CASSKDRGEQYF. The CDR3 nucleotides are TGTGCCAGCAGTAAAGACAGGGGCGAGCAGTACTTC.

The gene calls are TRBV7-9 and TRBJ2-1; 7 positions agree with TRBD2. CDR1 is SEHNR, CDR2 FQNEAQ, per germline (reference sequence). Unmatched junction bases numbered 16, after V lost 4 bases and J lost 10 bases. This CDR3 spans 16 amino acids. Here the CDR3 reads CASSSAGGGPSGEQFF. The CDR3 nucleotides read TGTGCCAGCAGCTCCGCCGGGGGAGGGCCATCGGGGGAGCAGTTCTTC.

The J gene is TRBJ2-1, the V gene TRBV5-1; TRBD2 matches at 14 bases. CDR1 is SGHRS, CDR2 YFSETQ, per germline. There are 15 residues in the CDR3. V shed 4 bases, J shed 8 bases, and the junction held 5 bases outside the gene matches. This chain's CDR3 is CASSPGTSGSDEQFF. For the CDR3, the DNA is TGCGCCAGCAGCCCTGGGACTAGCGGGAGCGATGAGCAGTTCTTC.

V is TRBV7-8 and J is TRBJ2-5, with TRBD2 as a possible D gene (5 bases). The V gene's germline CDR1 is SGHVS and CDR2 FQNEAQ. The CDR3 spans 15 residues. V lost 0 bases and J 5 bases, leaving 13 bases between the germline ends. The CDR3 nucleotides read TGTGCCAGCAGCTTAGCAGGGCCGGGGATGGAGACCCAGTACTTC. Its translation is CASSLAGPGMETQYF.

The rearrangement uses TRBV19 and TRBJ1-4; maybe TRBD1 (5 bases). Germline CDR1 LNHDA, CDR2 SQIVND (reference sequence). Trimming shortened V by 5 bases and J by 2 bases, and 12 bases separated the two germline ends. The CDR3 has 15 amino acids. CDR3 DNA: TGTGCCAGTAGTTCCTCAGGGTTGACTAATGAAAAACTGTTTTTT. Translated: CASSSSGLTNEKLFF.

This chain joins TRBV7-8 and TRBJ1-6; TRBD1 matches at 8 bases. Germline CDR1 and CDR2: SGHVS and FQNEAQ. V was clipped by 1 base and J by 8 bases; unmatched bases: 7. This CDR3 contains 16 residues. CDR3 sequence reads: CASSLVGRGLDSPLHF. The DNA for the CDR3 is TGTGCCAGCAGCTTAGTAGGCAGGGGGCTCGATTCACCCCTCCACTTT.